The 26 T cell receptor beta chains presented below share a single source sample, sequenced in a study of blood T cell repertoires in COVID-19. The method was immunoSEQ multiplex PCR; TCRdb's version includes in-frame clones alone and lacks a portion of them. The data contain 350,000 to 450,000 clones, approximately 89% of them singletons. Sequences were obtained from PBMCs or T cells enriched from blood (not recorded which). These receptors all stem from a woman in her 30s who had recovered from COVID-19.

The CDR3 here is CASSLEGASSNQPQHF. CDR3 coding DNA: TGCGCCAGCAGCTTGGAGGGGGCATCGAGCAATCAGCCCCAGCATTTT. This chain links TRBV5-1 with TRBJ1-5, with 7 bases lining up with TRBD1. Per the germline V gene, CDR1 is SGHRS and CDR2 is YFSETQ. V trimming: 0 bases; J trimming: 1 base; junction bases outside the gene matches: 4. The length of the CDR3 is 16 residues.

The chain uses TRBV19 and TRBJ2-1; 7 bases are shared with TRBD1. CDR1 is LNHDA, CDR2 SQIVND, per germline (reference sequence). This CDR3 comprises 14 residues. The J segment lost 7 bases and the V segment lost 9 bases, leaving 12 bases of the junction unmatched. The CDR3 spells CASGKGQNRNEQFF. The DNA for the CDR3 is TGTGCCAGCGGAAAGGGACAGAACAGAAATGAGCAGTTCTTC. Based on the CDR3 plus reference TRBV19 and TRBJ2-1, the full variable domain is DGGITQSPKYLFRKEGQNVTLSCEQNLNHDAMYWYRQDPGQGLRLIYYSQIVNDFQKGDIAEGYSVSREKKESFPLTVTSAQKNPTAFYLCASGKGQNRNEQFFGPGTRLTVL.

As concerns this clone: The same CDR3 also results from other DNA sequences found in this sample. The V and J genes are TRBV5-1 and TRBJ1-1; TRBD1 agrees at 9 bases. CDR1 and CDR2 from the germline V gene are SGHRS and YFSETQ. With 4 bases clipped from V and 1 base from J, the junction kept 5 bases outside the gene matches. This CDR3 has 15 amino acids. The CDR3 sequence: CASSSPGQGNTEAFF. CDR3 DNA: TGCGCCAGCAGCAGCCCGGGACAGGGGAACACTGAAGCTTTCTTT.

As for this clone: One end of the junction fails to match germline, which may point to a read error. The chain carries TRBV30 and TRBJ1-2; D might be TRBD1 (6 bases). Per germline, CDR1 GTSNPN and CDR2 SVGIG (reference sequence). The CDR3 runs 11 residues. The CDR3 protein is CAGRGAYGYTF. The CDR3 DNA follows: TGTGCCGGGAGGGGGGCCTATGGCTACACCTTC.

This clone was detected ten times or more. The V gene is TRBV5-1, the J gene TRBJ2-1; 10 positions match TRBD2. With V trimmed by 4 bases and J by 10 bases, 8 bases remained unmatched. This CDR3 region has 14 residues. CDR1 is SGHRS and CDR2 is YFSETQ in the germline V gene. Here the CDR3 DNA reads TGCGCCAGCAGCCGCGCACAGGGACTAGCGGAGCAGTTCTTC. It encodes CASSRAQGLAEQFF.

CDR3 loop: CARSLEVQGHEQYF. For the CDR3, the DNA is TGTGCCAGAAGCTTAGAGGTACAGGGGCACGAGCAGTACTTC. The chain couples TRBV7-5 to TRBJ2-7; the table's TRBD1 call for D was not verified on the DNA. TRBV7-5 is a known pseudogene. This CDR3 is 14 amino acids long.

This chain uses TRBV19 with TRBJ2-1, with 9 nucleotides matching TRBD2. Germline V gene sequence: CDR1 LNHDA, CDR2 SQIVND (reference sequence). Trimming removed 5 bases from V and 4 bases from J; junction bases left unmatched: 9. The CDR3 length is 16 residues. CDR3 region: CASSDQSGRPYNEQFF. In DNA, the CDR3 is TGTGCCAGTAGTGACCAAAGCGGGAGGCCGTACAATGAGCAGTTCTTC.

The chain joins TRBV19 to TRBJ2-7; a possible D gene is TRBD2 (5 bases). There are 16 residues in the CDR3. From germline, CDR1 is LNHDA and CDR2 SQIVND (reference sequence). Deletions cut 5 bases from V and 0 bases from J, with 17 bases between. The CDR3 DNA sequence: TGTGCCAGTAGTCCCACCGCTAGCCGGAGCTCCTACGAGCAGTACTTC. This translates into CASSPTASRSSYEQYF.

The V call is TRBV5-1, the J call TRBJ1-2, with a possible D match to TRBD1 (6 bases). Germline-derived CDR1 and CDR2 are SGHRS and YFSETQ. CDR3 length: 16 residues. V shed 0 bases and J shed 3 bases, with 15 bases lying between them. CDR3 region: CASSLGRTGHHYGYTF. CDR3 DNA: TGCGCCAGCAGCTTGGGCCGAACGGGACACCACTATGGCTACACCTTC. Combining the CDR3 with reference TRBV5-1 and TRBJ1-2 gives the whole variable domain KAGVTQTPRYLIKTRGQQVTLSCSPISGHRSVSWYQQTPGQGLQFLFEYFSETQRNKGNFPGRFSGRQFSNSRSEMNVSTLELGDSALYLCASSLGRTGHHYGYTFGSGTRLTVV.

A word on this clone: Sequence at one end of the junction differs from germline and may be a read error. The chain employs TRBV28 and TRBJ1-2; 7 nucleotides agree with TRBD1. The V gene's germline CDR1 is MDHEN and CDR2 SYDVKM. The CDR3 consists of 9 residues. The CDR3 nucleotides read TGCGACAGGGACCTTCGCTACACCTTC. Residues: CDRDLRYTF.

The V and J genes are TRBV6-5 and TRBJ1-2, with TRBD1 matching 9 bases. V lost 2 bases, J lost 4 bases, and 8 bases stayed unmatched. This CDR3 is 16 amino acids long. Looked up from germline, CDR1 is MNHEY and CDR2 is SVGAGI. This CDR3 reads CASSYLGQGITYGYTF. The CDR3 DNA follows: TGTGCCAGCAGTTACCTCGGACAGGGGATCACCTATGGCTACACCTTC.

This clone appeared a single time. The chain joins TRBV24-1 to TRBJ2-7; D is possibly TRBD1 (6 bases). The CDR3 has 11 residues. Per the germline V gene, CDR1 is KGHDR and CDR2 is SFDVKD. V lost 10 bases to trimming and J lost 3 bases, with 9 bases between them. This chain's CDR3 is CATADSYEQYF. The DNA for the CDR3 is TGTGCCACTGCGGACAGCTACGAGCAGTACTTC.

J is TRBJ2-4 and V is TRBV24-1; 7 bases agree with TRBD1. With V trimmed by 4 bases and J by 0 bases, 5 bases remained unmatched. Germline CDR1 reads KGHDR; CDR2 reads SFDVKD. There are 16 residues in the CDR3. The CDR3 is CATSESGQLAKNIQYF. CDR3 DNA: TGTGCCACCAGTGAGTCGGGACAGCTAGCCAAAAACATTCAGTACTTC.

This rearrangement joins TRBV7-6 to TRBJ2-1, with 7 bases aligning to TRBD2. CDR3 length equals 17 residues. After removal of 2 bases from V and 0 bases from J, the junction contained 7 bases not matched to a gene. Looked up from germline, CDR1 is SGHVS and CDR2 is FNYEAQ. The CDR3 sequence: CASSLLRSGASYNEQFF. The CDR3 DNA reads TGTGCCAGCAGCTTACTTCGGAGCGGGGCCTCCTACAATGAGCAGTTCTTC.

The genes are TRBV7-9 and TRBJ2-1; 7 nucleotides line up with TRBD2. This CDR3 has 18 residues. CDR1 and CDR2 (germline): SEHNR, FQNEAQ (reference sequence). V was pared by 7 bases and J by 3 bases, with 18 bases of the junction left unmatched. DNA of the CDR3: TGTGCCAGCATCACTGGCCACCCTAGCGGCCGACTCTACAATGAGCAGTTCTTC. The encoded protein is CASITGHPSGRLYNEQFF.

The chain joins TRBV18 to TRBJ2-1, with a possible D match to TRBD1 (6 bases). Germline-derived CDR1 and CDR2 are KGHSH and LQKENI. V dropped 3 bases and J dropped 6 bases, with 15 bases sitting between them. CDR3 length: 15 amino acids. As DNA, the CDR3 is TGTGCCAGCTCACCCCGCAGGGGTGATTCCAATGAGCAGTTCTTC. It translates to CASSPRRGDSNEQFF. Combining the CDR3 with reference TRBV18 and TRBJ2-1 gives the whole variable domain NAGVMQNPRHLVRRRGQEARLRCSPMKGHSHVYWYRQLPEEGLKFMVYLQKENIIDESGMPKERFSAEFPKEGPSILRIQQVVRGDSAAYFCASSPRRGDSNEQFFGPGTRLTVL.

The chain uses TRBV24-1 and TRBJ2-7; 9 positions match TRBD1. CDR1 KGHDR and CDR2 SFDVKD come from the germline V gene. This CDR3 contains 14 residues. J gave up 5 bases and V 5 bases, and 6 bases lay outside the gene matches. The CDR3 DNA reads TGTGCCACCAGTGCGCGGACAGGGGTTCACGAGCAGTACTTC. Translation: CATSARTGVHEQYF.

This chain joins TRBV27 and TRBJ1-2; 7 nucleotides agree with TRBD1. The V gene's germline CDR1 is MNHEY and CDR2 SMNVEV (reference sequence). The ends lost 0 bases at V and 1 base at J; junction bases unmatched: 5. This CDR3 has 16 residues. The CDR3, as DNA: TGTGCCAGCAGTTTATCGAGGCACAGGGGTAACTATGGCTACACCTTC. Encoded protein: CASSLSRHRGNYGYTF.

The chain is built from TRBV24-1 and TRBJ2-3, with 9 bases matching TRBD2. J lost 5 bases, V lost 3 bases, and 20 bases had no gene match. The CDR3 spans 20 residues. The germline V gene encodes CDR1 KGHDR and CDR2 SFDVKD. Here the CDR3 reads CATSDGLAGTGGTPGDTQYF. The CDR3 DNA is TGTGCCACCAGTGATGGCCTAGCGGGAACCGGGGGCACACCTGGAGATACGCAGTATTTT.

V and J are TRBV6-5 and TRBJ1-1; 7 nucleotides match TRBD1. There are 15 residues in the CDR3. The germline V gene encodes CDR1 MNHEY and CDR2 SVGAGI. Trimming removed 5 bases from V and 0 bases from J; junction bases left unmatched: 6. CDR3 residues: CASSPLGQMNTEAFF. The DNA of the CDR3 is TGTGCCAGCAGTCCCCTGGGACAGATGAACACTGAAGCTTTCTTT.

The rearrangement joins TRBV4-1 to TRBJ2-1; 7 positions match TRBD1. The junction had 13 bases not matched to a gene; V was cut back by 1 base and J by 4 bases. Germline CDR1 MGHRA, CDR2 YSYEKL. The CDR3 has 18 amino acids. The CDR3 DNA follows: TGCGCCAGCAGCCAAGGACCAATAGGGGACAGTCTTTACAATGAGCAGTTCTTC. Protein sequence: CASSQGPIGDSLYNEQFF.

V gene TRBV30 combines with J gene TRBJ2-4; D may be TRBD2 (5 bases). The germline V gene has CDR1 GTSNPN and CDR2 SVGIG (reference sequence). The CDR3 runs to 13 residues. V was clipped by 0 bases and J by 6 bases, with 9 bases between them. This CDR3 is CAWSVAEGNIQYF. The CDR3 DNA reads TGTGCCTGGAGTGTGGCCGAGGGAAACATTCAGTACTTC.

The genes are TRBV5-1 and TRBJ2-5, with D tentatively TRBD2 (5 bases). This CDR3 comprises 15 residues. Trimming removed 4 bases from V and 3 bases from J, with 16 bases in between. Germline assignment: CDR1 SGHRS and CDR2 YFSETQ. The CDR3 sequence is CASSPERDLEETQYF. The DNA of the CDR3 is TGCGCCAGCAGCCCGGAGAGGGATTTGGAAGAGACCCAGTACTTC.

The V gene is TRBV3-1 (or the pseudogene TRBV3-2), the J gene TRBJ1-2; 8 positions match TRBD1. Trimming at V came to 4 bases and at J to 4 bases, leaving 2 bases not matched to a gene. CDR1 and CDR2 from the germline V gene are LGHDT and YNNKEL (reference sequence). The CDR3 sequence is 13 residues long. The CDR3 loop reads CASSPTGGYGYTF. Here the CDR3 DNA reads TGTGCCAGCAGCCCCACAGGGGGCTATGGCTACACCTTC.

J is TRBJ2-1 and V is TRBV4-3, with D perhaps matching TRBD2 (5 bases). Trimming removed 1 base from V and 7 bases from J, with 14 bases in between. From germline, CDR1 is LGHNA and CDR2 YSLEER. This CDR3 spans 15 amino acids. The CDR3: CASSQGSAPTNEQFF. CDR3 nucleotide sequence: TGCGCCAGCAGCCAAGGTAGCGCGCCGACTAATGAGCAGTTCTTC.

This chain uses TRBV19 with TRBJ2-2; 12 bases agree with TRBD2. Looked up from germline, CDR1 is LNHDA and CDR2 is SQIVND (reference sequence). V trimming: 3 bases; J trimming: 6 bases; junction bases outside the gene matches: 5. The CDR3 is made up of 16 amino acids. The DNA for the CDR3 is TGTGCCAGTAGTATCCTAGCGGGAGGGCCCGCCGGGGAGCTGTTTTTT. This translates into CASSILAGGPAGELFF.